This T cell receptor (beta chain) originates from a study of identical twins. A word on this clonotype: Antigen specificity is unknown.

Study observations and caveats: Model-predicted out-of-frame TCR alpha sharing fell below observed values in monozygotic twins. Cross-sectional statistics underpinned the conclusions; the same donors were not followed.

Template switching added a universal primer site, and cDNA bore unique molecular identifiers. A single record per CDR3 protein comes from TCRdb applying MiXCR to the 5' RACE reads. The sample includes about 660,000 distinct CDR3 sequences, 8% to 9% seen only once; the top ten take roughly 0.97%. The CDR3 is made up of 15 amino acids. With 8 bases clipped from V and 4 bases from J, the junction kept 13 bases outside the gene matches. Per germline, CDR1 DFQATT and CDR2 SNEGSKA (reference sequence). These same records also appear under a second study, on yellow fever vaccine responses in identical twins.

This clonotype originated in a woman younger than 30 in good health. The V and J genes are TRBV20-1 and TRBJ2-1, with TRBD2 matching 8 bases. Input material: PBMCs. CDR3 in DNA: TGCAGTCCTTACTCACAGCGGGGGTTGTACAATGAGCAGTTCTTC. This encodes CSPYSQRGLYNEQFF.